This T cell receptor (beta chain) was retrieved from a study of T cells in Graves' hyperthyroidism and ophthalmopathy. Trimming took off 1 base at V and 1 base at J, with 13 bases between the two ends. Germline CDR1 and CDR2: PRHDT and FYEKMQ (reference sequence). The CDR3 is made up of 16 amino acids. Ten or more counts support this clonotype. TCR beta CDR3 region amplification was performed from RNA transcripts. The TCR CDR3 first-round RT-PCR relied on the HTBI primer set. TCRdb passed the multiplex PCR reads through MiXCR, listing each CDR3 protein once. The table records roughly 700,000 distinct CDR3 sequences, 14% of them present only once.

The chain links TRBV13 to TRBJ1-1; D ambiguous. The sequence was obtained from a woman aged 18-29 years with Graves' hyperthyroidism. The sequenced material came from blood. This CDR3 reads CASSLEGKIGNTEAFF. CDR3 in DNA: TGTGCCAGCAGCTTAGAGGGAAAGATAGGGAACACTGAAGCTTTCTTT.